What follows is one T cell receptor beta chain and its context. Profiling relied on immunoSEQ multiplex PCR, and the TCRdb table lists in-frame clones only, not all of them. The sample contains approximately 88,000 clones, more than 90% of which appear only once. This record belongs to a study of T cell changes during pregnancy in multiple sclerosis. Germline CDR1 LNHDA, CDR2 SQIVND (reference sequence). The CDR3 extends over 15 amino acids. V dropped 3 bases and J dropped 0 bases, with 9 bases sitting between them. The V gene is TRBV19, the J gene TRBJ1-5; no definite D call. Sequences were derived from peripheral blood, sampled in the second trimester of pregnancy. The sequence was collected from a female donor with multiple sclerosis, enrolled in a pregnancy study. Here the CDR3 DNA reads TGTGCCAGTAGTATCTCCGCGTATAGCAATCAGCCCCAGCATTTT. Translating it yields CASSISAYSNQPQHF.